The 15 T cell receptor beta chains below come from one sample, sequenced in a study of healthy donors' naive CD4 and CD8 T cells. A linear amplification protocol produced the TCR libraries from about 0.45 ug of total RNA. TCRdb independently ran MiXCR on the reads; one entry per CDR3 protein. The sample includes around 200,000 distinct CDR3 sequences, around 70% of them seen just once. Sequenced input: naive CD4+ and CD8+ T cells sorted from blood, pooled from several donors. The receptors stem from a pool of human donors in good health; the sample pools cells from several healthy donors.

The chain couples TRBV7-6 to TRBJ2-1, with 11 bases that match TRBD2. This CDR3 has 16 residues. CDR1 is SGHVS and CDR2 is FNYEAQ in the germline V gene. J lost 6 bases, V lost 5 bases, and 9 bases had no gene match. CDR3 DNA: TGTGCCAGCAGCGACACTAGCGGGAGTTCGGTCAATGAGCAGTTCTTC. Its translation is CASSDTSGSSVNEQFF.

This clonotype was detected only a few times. The J gene is TRBJ1-1, the V gene TRBV5-5; possible D gene TRBD1, 6 bases. Germline CDR1 is SGHKS and CDR2 is YYEKEE (reference sequence). The CDR3 contains 19 residues. The V gene lost 8 bases and the J gene lost 3 bases, with 32 bases spanning the gap. CDR3 DNA sequence: TGTGCCAGTCTCTACCTAACGGGAGCGGGACACTCCGGAGACACTGAAGCTTTCTTT. Translation gives CASLYLTGAGHSGDTEAFF.

CDR3 region: CASSISQTISNQPQHF. The CDR3 DNA sequence: TGTGCCAGTAGTATCTCACAAACTATAAGCAATCAGCCCCAGCATTTT. The chain recombines TRBV19 with TRBJ1-5; D unclear. CDR3 length: 16 amino acids. CDR1 and CDR2 from the germline V gene are LNHDA and SQIVND (reference sequence). Trimming left V 3 bases short and J 1 base short, with 13 bases between.

The rearrangement uses TRBV6-5 and TRBJ2-5, with D unresolved. Germline-derived CDR1 and CDR2 are MNHEY and SVGAGI. Trimming stripped 2 bases from V and 4 bases from J, with 11 bases between. The CDR3 runs 14 residues. This chain's CDR3 is CASSYETFGETQYF. The CDR3 DNA is TGTGCCAGCAGTTACGAGACATTTGGAGAGACCCAGTACTTC.

The genes are TRBV6-2 or TRBV6-3 and TRBJ2-3, with D perhaps TRBD1 or TRBD2 (5 bases each). V dropped 5 bases and J dropped 2 bases, with 5 bases sitting between them. The CDR3 contains 12 residues. Germline-derived CDR1 and CDR2 are MNHEY and SVGEGT. Here the CDR3 reads CASSGTTDTQYF. As DNA, the CDR3 is TGTGCCAGCAGTGGGACCACAGATACGCAGTATTTT.

This chain joins TRBV4-1 and TRBJ1-1; 8 bases line up with TRBD1. V was pared by 2 bases and J by 1 base, with 6 bases of the junction left unmatched. The CDR3 sequence is 16 residues long. The germline gives CDR1 MGHRA, CDR2 YSYEKL. This CDR3 is CASSQRPGQENTEAFF. DNA of the CDR3: TGCGCCAGCAGCCAAAGACCGGGACAGGAGAACACTGAAGCTTTCTTT.

The chain joins TRBV27 to TRBJ2-2, with D possibly TRBD1 on 5 matching bases. V shed 3 bases and J shed 1 base, with 6 bases lying between them. Germline V gene lookup returns CDR1 MNHEY and CDR2 SMNVEV (reference sequence). The length of the CDR3 is 14 residues. The CDR3 protein is CASSFTGNTGELFF. CDR3 coding DNA: TGTGCCAGCAGTTTTACAGGGAACACCGGGGAGCTGTTTTTT.

The CDR3 DNA reads as TGTGCCTGGGATAGCGGCTCCTACGAGCAGTACTTC. It specifies CAWDSGSYEQYF. The chain has TRBV30 and TRBJ2-7, with TRBD2 as a possible D gene (6 bases). Looked up from germline, CDR1 is GTSNPN and CDR2 is SVGIG (reference sequence). This CDR3 contains 12 residues. The V and J ends lost 5 bases and 0 bases respectively, with 8 bases between them.

V gene TRBV27 combines with J gene TRBJ2-7; no clear D gene. The V end was cut by 1 base, the J end by 4 bases, with 8 bases between. Germline-derived CDR1 and CDR2 are MNHEY and SMNVEV (reference sequence). CDR3 length: 13 residues. Here the CDR3 reads CASSLFFGYEQYF. In DNA form, the CDR3 reads TGTGCCAGCAGTTTATTTTTCGGATACGAGCAGTACTTC.

This clonotype occurred a few times. This chain connects TRBV29-1 to TRBJ2-7; a weak D match, TRBD1 (6 bases). Germline V lookup: CDR1 SQVTM, CDR2 ANQGSEA. The CDR3 runs to 13 residues. Trimming shortened V by 5 bases and J by 0 bases, and 11 bases separated the two germline ends. Here the CDR3 reads CSVLQGLSYEQYF. The DNA of the CDR3 is TGCAGCGTTCTACAGGGCCTCTCCTACGAGCAGTACTTC.

J is TRBJ2-5 and V is TRBV19; tentatively, D is TRBD1 (6 bases). Per the germline V gene, CDR1 is LNHDA and CDR2 is SQIVND (reference sequence). The V gene lost 3 bases and the J gene lost 2 bases, with 10 bases spanning the gap. The CDR3 extends over 14 amino acids. Written as DNA, the CDR3 is TGTGCCAGTAGTATCCGGACAGATCAAGAGACCCAGTACTTC. It codes for CASSIRTDQETQYF.

This clonotype was seen more than once but under ten times. The CDR3: CAISEADGSYNEQFF. DNA for the CDR3: TGTGCCATCAGTGAGGCCGACGGGAGCTACAATGAGCAGTTCTTC. The chain is built from TRBV10-3 and TRBJ2-1, with D tentatively TRBD2 (6 bases). The V gene lost 2 bases and the J gene lost 3 bases, with 11 bases spanning the gap. The CDR3 loop spans 15 amino acids. The germline V gene has CDR1 ENHRY and CDR2 SYGVKD.

The rearrangement joins TRBV7-2 to TRBJ2-5; D could derive from TRBD1 or TRBD2 (5 bases each). The CDR3 length is 15 residues. In germline, CDR1 is SGHTA, CDR2 FQGNSA. V lost 3 bases, J lost 5 bases, and 16 bases lay in between. The DNA for the CDR3 is TGTGCCAGCAGCTTTACGGGGACCTCCGAGGAGACCCAGTACTTC. It codes for CASSFTGTSEETQYF.

This chain uses TRBV19 with TRBJ2-7; D possibly matches TRBD1 or TRBD2 (5 bases each). Trimming left V 10 bases short and J 0 bases short, with 13 bases between. From germline, CDR1 is LNHDA and CDR2 SQIVND (reference sequence). The CDR3 runs 13 residues. This chain's CDR3 is CATEGDHSYEQYF. The CDR3 nucleotides read TGTGCCACCGAAGGGGACCACTCCTACGAGCAGTACTTC.

This clonotype was counted a few times. The J gene is TRBJ2-1, the V gene TRBV29-1; D not certain. The CDR3 is 16 amino acids. Per germline, CDR1 SQVTM and CDR2 ANQGSEA. V was cut by 5 bases and J by 0 bases, with 17 bases left in between. CDR3 loop: CSVPLPPWGSYNEQFF. DNA for the CDR3: TGCAGCGTTCCGCTACCACCTTGGGGCTCCTACAATGAGCAGTTCTTC.